The 13 T cell receptor beta chains in this list originate from one sample, sequenced in a study of blood T cell repertoires in COVID-19. Assay used: immunoSEQ multiplex PCR; TCRdb lists only in-frame clones, some missing. The sample lists about 97,000 clones, around 87% occurring once. The specimen was peripheral blood. The receptors were sampled from a human donor in a cohort sampled during active COVID-19.

The chain combines TRBV7-8 with TRBJ1-2; D is unresolved. Trimming left V 2 bases short and J 9 bases short, with 34 bases between. The CDR3 covers 20 residues. Germline V lookup: CDR1 SGHVS, CDR2 FQNEAQ. The CDR3 loop reads CASSLFWSPIAPSGPDRYTF. CDR3 sequence (DNA): TGTGCCAGCAGCTTATTTTGGAGCCCGATCGCGCCCAGCGGTCCGGATCGCTACACCTTC.

The rearrangement joins TRBV7-3 to TRBJ2-5; no reliable D call. The germline V and J ends were trimmed by 5 bases and 5 bases, with 12 bases remaining between them. Germline V gene sequence: CDR1 SGHTA, CDR2 FQGTGA. The CDR3 is 13 residues long. The CDR3 DNA follows: TGTGCCAGCAGCCCCTCGTCTGAGGAGACCCAGTACTTC. Residues: CASSPSSEETQYF. Supplemented by reference TRBV7-3 and TRBJ2-5, the full variable domain reads GAGVSQTPSNKVTEKGKYVELRCDPISGHTALYWYRQSLGQGPEFLIYFQGTGAADDSGLPNDRFFAVRPEGSVSTLKIQRTERGDSAVYLCASSPSSEETQYFGPGTRLLVL.

The chain recombines TRBV2 with TRBJ1-3; 8 bases are a match to TRBD1. In germline, CDR1 is SNHLY, CDR2 FYNNEI. V lost 7 bases, J lost 4 bases, and 9 bases stayed unmatched. The CDR3 consists of 15 residues. The CDR3 DNA is TGTGCCAGCACCGGGACAGGTTTGTCCGGAAACACCATATATTTT. It codes for CASTGTGLSGNTIYF.

This clone appeared once. The genes are TRBV20-1 and TRBJ2-1; 8 bases agree with TRBD1. CDR3 length equals 14 residues. V shed 6 bases and J 10 bases; nucleotides not matched to a gene: 14. Germline lookup yields CDR1 DFQATT and CDR2 SNEGSKA (reference sequence). The CDR3 nucleotides read TGCAGTGCCAGTCTGGGACAGGCCCGAGTGGAGCAGTTCTTC. Translating gives CSASLGQARVEQFF.

This chain uses TRBV6-2 or TRBV6-3 with TRBJ1-2; D is unresolved. The V gene lost 6 bases and the J gene lost 4 bases, with 6 bases spanning the gap. The germline gives CDR1 MNHEY, CDR2 SVGEGT. The CDR3 is 11 residues long. The CDR3 DNA is TGTGCCAGCAGCATTAGCTATGGCTACACCTTC. It encodes CASSISYGYTF.

The chain carries TRBV2 and TRBJ2-6; 7 nucleotides match TRBD1. In germline, CDR1 is SNHLY, CDR2 FYNNEI. The CDR3 totals 17 residues. The junction had 12 bases not matched to a gene; V was cut back by 7 bases and J by 3 bases. CDR3 DNA sequence: TGTGCCAGCAACGCAGAGACAGGGTCTGGTGGGGCCAACGTCCTGACTTTC. Residues: CASNAETGSGGANVLTF.

The chain carries TRBV11-2 and TRBJ2-7, with a tentative D call TRBD1 (6 bases). Germline loops: CDR1 SGHAT, CDR2 FQNNGV. Trimming removed 4 bases from V and 1 base from J, with 8 bases in between. The CDR3 covers 13 residues. The CDR3: CASSSGQSYEQYF. The CDR3 DNA follows: TGTGCCAGCAGCTCAGGACAGTCCTACGAGCAGTACTTC. Full variable domain (rest looked up from reference TRBV11-2 and TRBJ2-7): EAGVAQSPRYKIIEKRQSVAFWCNPISGHATLYWYQQILGQGPKLLIQFQNNGVVDDSQLPKDRFSAERLKGVDSTLKIQPAKLEDSAVYLCASSSGQSYEQYFGPGTRLTVT.

The chain recombines TRBV28 with TRBJ1-5; 7 nucleotides align to TRBD1. J lost 5 bases, V lost 5 bases, and 9 bases had no gene match. Germline lookup yields CDR1 MDHEN and CDR2 SYDVKM. This CDR3 has 15 residues. The CDR3 DNA follows: TGTGCCAGCAGTCGTAGAAGGGGGCAGTATCAGCCCCAGCATTTT. Translated, it gives CASSRRRGQYQPQHF. Complete variable domain (other parts from reference TRBV28 and TRBJ1-5): DVKVTQSSRYLVKRTGEKVFLECVQDMDHENMFWYRQDPGLGLRLIYFSYDVKMKEKGDIPEGYSVSREKKERFSLILESASTNQTSMYLCASSRRRGQYQPQHFGDGTRLSIL.

The chain employs TRBV28 and TRBJ1-5; 9 bases align to TRBD1. In germline, CDR1 is MDHEN, CDR2 SYDVKM. V was pared by 0 bases and J by 7 bases, with 4 bases of the junction left unmatched. CDR3 length equals 15 residues. CDR3 DNA: TGTGCCAGCAGTTTATGGGGACAGGGTAAACAGCCCCAGCATTTT. This codes for CASSLWGQGKQPQHF.

The chain is built from TRBV6-4 and TRBJ2-3; no clear D. Germline V gene lookup returns CDR1 MRHNA and CDR2 SNTAGT. With 1 base removed from V and 2 bases from J, the gap between germline ends came to 7 bases. The CDR3 runs 14 residues. The CDR3 spells CASSDWATTDTQYF. CDR3 nucleotides: TGTGCCAGCAGTGACTGGGCTACCACAGATACGCAGTATTTT.

This clone was detected a few times. The chain joins TRBV5-1 to TRBJ2-3; D unclear. CDR1 is SGHRS, CDR2 YFSETQ, per germline. The CDR3 loop spans 15 amino acids. The V end lost 0 bases, the J end lost 1 base, and 9 bases lay between the germline ends. CDR3 residues: CASSLVATRTDTQYF. In nucleotides, the CDR3 is TGCGCCAGCAGCTTGGTTGCAACTCGCACAGATACGCAGTATTTT. The full variable domain, with the rest looked up from reference TRBV5-1 and TRBJ2-3, is KAGVTQTPRYLIKTRGQQVTLSCSPISGHRSVSWYQQTPGQGLQFLFEYFSETQRNKGNFPGRFSGRQFSNSRSEMNVSTLELGDSALYLCASSLVATRTDTQYFGPGTRLTVL.

This sequence joins TRBV3-1 (or the pseudogene TRBV3-2) and TRBJ2-5; D gene ambiguous. The V and J ends lost 5 bases and 7 bases respectively, with 11 bases between them. Germline-derived CDR1 and CDR2 are LGHDT and YNNKEL (reference sequence). The CDR3 has 12 residues. CDR3 sequence (DNA): TGTGCCAGCAGCACATCCCTAGGGACCCAGTACTTC. Its translation is CASSTSLGTQYF.

CDR3 sequence: CASSSSGANTGELFF. The CDR3 region has the DNA TGTGCCAGCAGTTCCAGCGGGGCGAACACCGGGGAGCTGTTTTTT. The chain carries TRBV6-2 or TRBV6-3 and TRBJ2-2; 7 nucleotides line up with TRBD2. From germline, CDR1 is MNHEY and CDR2 SVGEGT. Trimming removed 4 bases from V and 0 bases from J; junction bases left unmatched: 2. The CDR3 consists of 15 residues.